The following is a T cell receptor beta chain sequence with its context. Its antigen remains unknown. No cell sorting was done before RNA was extracted from the tissue. More than 3 cm separated this lung sample from the edge of the tumor. Three rounds of nested PCR, following a modified ARM-PCR protocol, produced the TCRbeta library. TCRdb passed the multiplex PCR reads through MiXCR, listing each CDR3 protein once. The repertoire holds approximately 82,000 distinct CDR3 sequences, over 65% seen once, with under 40% in the top ten. The data belong to a study of tumor and adjacent non-tumor tissue in lung cancer. General study findings and limits: Compared with tumor, normal lung showed significantly lower TCR diversity. Top 100 clones took a larger repertoire share in normal lung. Patients with more diverse tumor TCRs had worse survival.

The CDR3 has 14 residues. Trimming took 10 bases from V and 1 from J, leaving 16 bases between them. Germline V CDR1 and CDR2: SGHAT, FQNNGV. The specimen was distant non-tumor lung tissue. The receptor was isolated from a man aged 65 to 85 with non-small cell lung cancer. V and J are TRBV11-2 and TRBJ1-2; tentatively, D is TRBD1 (6 bases). Here the CDR3 reads CANSAIGGNYGYTF. CDR3 nucleotide sequence: TGTGCCAACTCGGCGATAGGGGGTAACTATGGCTACACCTTC.